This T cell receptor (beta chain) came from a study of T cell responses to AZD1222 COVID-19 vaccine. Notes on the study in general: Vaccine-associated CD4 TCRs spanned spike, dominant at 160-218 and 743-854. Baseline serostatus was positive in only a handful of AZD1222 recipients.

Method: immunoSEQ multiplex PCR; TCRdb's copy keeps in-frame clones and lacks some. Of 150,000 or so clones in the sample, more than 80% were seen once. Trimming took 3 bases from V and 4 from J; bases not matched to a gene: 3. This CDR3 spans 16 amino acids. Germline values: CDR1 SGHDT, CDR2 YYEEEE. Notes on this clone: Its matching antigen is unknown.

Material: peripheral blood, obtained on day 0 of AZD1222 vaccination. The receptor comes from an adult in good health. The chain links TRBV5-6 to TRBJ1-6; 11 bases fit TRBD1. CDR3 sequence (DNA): TGTGCCAGCAGCTGGGGGACAGGGGGATATAATTCACCCCTCCACTTT. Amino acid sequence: CASSWGTGGYNSPLHF.